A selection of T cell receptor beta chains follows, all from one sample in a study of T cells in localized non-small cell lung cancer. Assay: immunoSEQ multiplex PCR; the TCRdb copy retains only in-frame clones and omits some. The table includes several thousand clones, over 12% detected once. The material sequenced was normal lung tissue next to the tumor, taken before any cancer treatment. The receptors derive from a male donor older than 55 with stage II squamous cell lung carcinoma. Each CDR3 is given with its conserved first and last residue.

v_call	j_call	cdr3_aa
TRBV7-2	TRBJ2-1	CASSLNTYNEQFF
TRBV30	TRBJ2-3	CAWSVGGSTDTQYF
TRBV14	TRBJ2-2	CASSQIRGGTGELFF
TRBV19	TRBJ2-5	CASSIGRRETQYF
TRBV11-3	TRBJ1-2	CASSFDGDSRGYTF
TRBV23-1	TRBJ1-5	CASSPEGGYRQPQHF
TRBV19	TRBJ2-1	CASSEPGQRAYNEQFF
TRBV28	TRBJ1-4	CASSSQGEKLFF
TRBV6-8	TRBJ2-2	CATLRAGADTGELFF
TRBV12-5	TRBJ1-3	CASTQTGVGNTIYF
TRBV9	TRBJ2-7	CASSVVDLGEQYF
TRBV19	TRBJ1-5	CASTRVQGNQPQHF
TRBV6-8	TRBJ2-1	CASSPTPHSGGHYNEQFF
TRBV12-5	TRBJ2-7	CASNKEGVVGEQYF
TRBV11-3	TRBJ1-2	CASSAGQAGDYGYTF
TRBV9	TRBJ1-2	CASSRGAINYGYTF
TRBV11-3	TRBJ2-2	CASSLEEGRDGELFF
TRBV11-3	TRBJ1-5	CASSDQGALGVKPQHF
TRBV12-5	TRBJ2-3	CASGFSGTNTDTQYF
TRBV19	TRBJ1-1	CASSRQGVGDTEAFF
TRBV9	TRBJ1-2	CASSVGSGGNYGYTF
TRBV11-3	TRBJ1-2	CASSSGGDGPPYGYTF
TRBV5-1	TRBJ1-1	CASSFTLSDTEAFF
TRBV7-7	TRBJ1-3	CASYPRPTSGNTIYF
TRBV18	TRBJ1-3	CASSPRGQDSSGNTIYF
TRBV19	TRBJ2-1	CASSPTSGGAYNEQFF
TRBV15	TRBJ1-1	CATSPGGMNTEAFF
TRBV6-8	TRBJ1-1	CASSYSKGSSRDTEAFF
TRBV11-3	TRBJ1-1	CASSPGGGRYTEAFF
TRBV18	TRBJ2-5	CASSREDKAQYF
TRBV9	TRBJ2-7	CASSVTGGAYEQYF
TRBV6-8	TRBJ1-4	CASTPRGRGSTTNEKLFF
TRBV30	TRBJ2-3	CAWGLEGDTQYF
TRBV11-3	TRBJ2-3	CASSLVPDRNTDTQYF
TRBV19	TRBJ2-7	CASSVASGFYEQYF
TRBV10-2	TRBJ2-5	CASAHRQGETQYF
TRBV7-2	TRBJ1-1	CASSQGSGNLAFF